Sequencing of this T cell receptor beta chain was carried out in a study of shared clonotypes between healthy human individuals. Trimming removed 4 bases at V and 0 bases at J, with 16 bases between. The germline CDR1 and CDR2 sequences are SGHRS and YFSETQ. The CDR3 is 17 residues long. TCRdb keeps only in-frame clones here, not all; method: immunoSEQ multiplex PCR. Among millions of clones, 90% to 95% were seen once, and the ten largest hold more than 0.1%. The origin of this receptor is a man younger than 35 in good health. Material for sequencing was naive CD4+ T cells sorted from blood. As to subset: CD45RA+ positively selected. The gene calls are TRBV5-1 and TRBJ1-4, with a possible D match to TRBD1 (5 bases). CDR3 sequence reads: CASSPRDFRTTNEKLFF. As DNA, the CDR3 is TGCGCCAGCAGCCCCCGGGACTTTCGTACAACTAATGAAAAACTGTTTTTT.